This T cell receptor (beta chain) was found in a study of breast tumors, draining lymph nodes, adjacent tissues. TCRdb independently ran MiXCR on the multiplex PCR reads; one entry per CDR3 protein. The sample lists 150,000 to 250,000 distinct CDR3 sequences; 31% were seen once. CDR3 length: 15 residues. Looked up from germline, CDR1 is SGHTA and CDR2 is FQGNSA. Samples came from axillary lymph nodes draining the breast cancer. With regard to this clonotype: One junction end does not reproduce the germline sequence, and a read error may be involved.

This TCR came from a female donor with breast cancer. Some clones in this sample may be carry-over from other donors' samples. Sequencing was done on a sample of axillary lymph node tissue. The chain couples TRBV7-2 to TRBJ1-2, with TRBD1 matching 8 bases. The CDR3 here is CASSLARTGNYGYPF. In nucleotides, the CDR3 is TGTGCCAGCAGCTTAGCGAGGACAGGGAACTATGGCTACCCCTTC.